The present T cell receptor beta chain was sequenced within a study of blood T cell repertoires in COVID-19. The protocol was immunoSEQ multiplex PCR, while the TCRdb copy is restricted to in-frame clones and leaves out a portion. The data hold 170,000 or so clones, with around 83% observed a single time. The CDR3 totals 17 residues. The V gene's germline CDR1 is GTSNPN and CDR2 SVGIG (reference sequence). Symptom resolution, clearance, or two negative PCRs marked the recovered donors of Cohort 3. V is TRBV30 and J is TRBJ2-1, with 14 bases lining up with TRBD2. The sequenced sample was PBMCs or T cells enriched from blood (not recorded which). This receptor was obtained from a man aged 35-49 years who had recovered from COVID-19. This CDR3 reads CGTLTSGRGGFYNEQFF. The CDR3 region has the DNA TGTGGTACCCTGACTAGCGGGAGGGGAGGCTTCTACAATGAGCAGTTCTTC.